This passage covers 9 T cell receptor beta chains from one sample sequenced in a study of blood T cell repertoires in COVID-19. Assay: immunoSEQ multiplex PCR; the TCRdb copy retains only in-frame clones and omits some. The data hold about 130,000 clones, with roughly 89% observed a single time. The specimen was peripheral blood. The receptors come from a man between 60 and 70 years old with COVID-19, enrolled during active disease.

The CDR3 loop reads CASSLGTGGLGGELFF. In DNA form, the CDR3 reads TGTGCCAGCAGCTTGGGGACAGGGGGGCTCGGCGGGGAGCTGTTTTTT. The chain links TRBV5-8 to TRBJ2-2; 10 bases match TRBD1. The CDR3 is made up of 16 amino acids. The germline CDR1 and CDR2 sequences are SGHTS and YDEGEE. Trimming removed 0 bases from V and 7 bases from J; junction bases left unmatched: 6.

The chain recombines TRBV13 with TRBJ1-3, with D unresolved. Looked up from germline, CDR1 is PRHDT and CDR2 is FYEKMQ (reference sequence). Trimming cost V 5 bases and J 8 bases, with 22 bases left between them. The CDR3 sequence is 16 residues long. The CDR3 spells CASSPEPLGRVDTIYF. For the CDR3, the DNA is TGTGCCAGCAGCCCCGAACCCCTGGGCCGTGTGGACACCATATATTTT.

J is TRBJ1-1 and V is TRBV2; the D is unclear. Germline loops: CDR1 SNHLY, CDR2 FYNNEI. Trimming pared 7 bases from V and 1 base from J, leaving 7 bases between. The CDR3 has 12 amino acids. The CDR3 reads CASIRQNTEAFF. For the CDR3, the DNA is TGTGCCAGCATCCGACAGAACACTGAAGCTTTCTTT. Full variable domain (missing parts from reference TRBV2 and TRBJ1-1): EPEVTQTPSHQVTQMGQEVILRCVPISNHLYFYWYRQILGQKVEFLVSFYNNEISEKSEIFDDQFSVERPDGSNFTLKIRSTKLEDSAMYFCASIRQNTEAFFGQGTRLTVV.

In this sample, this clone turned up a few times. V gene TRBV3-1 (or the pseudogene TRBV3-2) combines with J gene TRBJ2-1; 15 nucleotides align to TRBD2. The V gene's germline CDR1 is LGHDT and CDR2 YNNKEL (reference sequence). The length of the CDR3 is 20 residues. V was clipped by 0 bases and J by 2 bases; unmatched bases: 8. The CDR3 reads CASSQEPRTSGGATYNEQFF. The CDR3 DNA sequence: TGTGCCAGCAGCCAAGAGCCTCGGACTAGCGGGGGGGCAACCTACAATGAGCAGTTCTTC.

DNA of the CDR3: TGTGCCAGTAGTATATTCGGGAGTTTAAACAATGAGCAGTTCTTC. Its translation: CASSIFGSLNNEQFF. This chain uses TRBV19 with TRBJ2-1, with a possible D match to TRBD2 (6 bases). In germline, CDR1 is LNHDA, CDR2 SQIVND (reference sequence). The CDR3 consists of 15 residues. V shed 2 bases and J shed 5 bases, with 13 bases lying between them. Full variable domain (missing parts from reference TRBV19 and TRBJ2-1): DGGITQSPKYLFRKEGQNVTLSCEQNLNHDAMYWYRQDPGQGLRLIYYSQIVNDFQKGDIAEGYSVSREKKESFPLTVTSAQKNPTAFYLCASSIFGSLNNEQFFGPGTRLTVL.

In DNA, the CDR3 is TGCAGCGTTGAAGATAGGCTAGCGGGGTTCTCCTACAATGAGCAGTTCTTC. Its translation: CSVEDRLAGFSYNEQFF. The chain uses TRBV29-1 and TRBJ2-1; the match to TRBD2 covers 9 bases. The germline gives CDR1 SQVTM, CDR2 ANQGSEA. After removal of 0 bases from V and 0 bases from J, the junction contained 6 bases not matched to a gene. The CDR3 runs 17 residues.

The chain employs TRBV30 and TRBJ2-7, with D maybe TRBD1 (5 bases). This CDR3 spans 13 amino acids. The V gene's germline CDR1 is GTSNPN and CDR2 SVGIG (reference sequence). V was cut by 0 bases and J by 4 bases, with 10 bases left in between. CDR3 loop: CAWSVQAPYEQYF. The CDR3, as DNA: TGTGCCTGGAGTGTACAGGCACCTTACGAGCAGTACTTC. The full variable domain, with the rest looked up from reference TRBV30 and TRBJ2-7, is SQTIHQWPATLVQPVGSPLSLECTVEGTSNPNLYWYRQAAGRGLQLLFYSVGIGQISSEVPQNLSASRPQDRQFILSSKKLLLSDSGFYLCAWSVQAPYEQYFGPGTRLTVT.

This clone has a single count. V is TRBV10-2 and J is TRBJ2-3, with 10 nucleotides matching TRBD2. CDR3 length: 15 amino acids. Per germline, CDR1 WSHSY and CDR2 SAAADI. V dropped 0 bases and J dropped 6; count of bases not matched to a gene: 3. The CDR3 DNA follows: TGCGCCAGCAGTGAGTCAGCGGGAGGGCGGGATACGCAGTATTTT. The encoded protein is CASSESAGGRDTQYF.

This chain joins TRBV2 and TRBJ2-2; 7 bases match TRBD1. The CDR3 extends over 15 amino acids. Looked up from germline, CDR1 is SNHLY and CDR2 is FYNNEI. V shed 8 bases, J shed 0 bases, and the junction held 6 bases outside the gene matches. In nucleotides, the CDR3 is TGTGCCAGCCTGACAGGGCCCCCGAACACCGGGGAGCTGTTTTTT. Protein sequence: CASLTGPPNTGELFF.